The 4 T cell receptor beta chains presented below share a single source sample, sequenced in a study of blood T cell repertoires in COVID-19. Repertoires were generated with immunoSEQ multiplex PCR, while TCRdb's copy carries only in-frame clones and drops some. The data contain 150,000 to 200,000 clones, more than 70% of them singletons. Sequencing was performed on peripheral blood. These receptor sequences come from a woman between 65 and 79 years old who had recovered from COVID-19.

The chain links TRBV5-1 to TRBJ1-2; 12 nucleotides line up with TRBD1. CDR1 is SGHRS and CDR2 is YFSETQ in the germline V gene. The trim removed 4 bases at V and 8 bases at J, leaving 9 bases unmatched. The CDR3 covers 15 residues. The CDR3 here is CASSRGTGGAVGYTF. CDR3 nucleotides: TGCGCCAGCAGCAGGGGGACAGGGGGCGCGGTCGGCTACACCTTC.

In this sample, this clone turned up once. Other DNA sequences within the sample encode an identical CDR3. The chain is built from TRBV7-2 and TRBJ1-2, with 11 bases fitting TRBD1. V was clipped by 5 bases and J by 6 bases; unmatched bases: 5. CDR1 is SGHTA and CDR2 is FQGNSA in the germline V gene. The CDR3 runs to 14 residues. The CDR3 reads CASSPGQGADGYTF. The CDR3 nucleotides are TGTGCCAGCAGCCCCGGACAGGGGGCGGATGGCTACACCTTC.

The chain combines TRBV7-3 with TRBJ1-1; 8 positions match TRBD1. The germline V gene encodes CDR1 SGHTA and CDR2 FQGTGA. Trimming cost V 3 bases and J 3 bases; bases outside gene matches: 0. The CDR3 covers 13 residues. The CDR3 spells CASSLDRDTEAFF. The CDR3 DNA reads as TGTGCCAGCAGCTTGGACAGGGACACTGAAGCTTTCTTT. The full variable domain, rest sourced from reference TRBV7-3 and TRBJ1-1, is GAGVSQTPSNKVTEKGKYVELRCDPISGHTALYWYRQSLGQGPEFLIYFQGTGAADDSGLPNDRFFAVRPEGSVSTLKIQRTERGDSAVYLCASSLDRDTEAFFGQGTRLTVV.

This sequence joins TRBV28 and TRBJ2-1; possible D gene TRBD1, 5 bases. The germline V and J ends were trimmed by 7 bases and 0 bases, with 13 bases remaining between them. This CDR3 has 15 amino acids. CDR1 and CDR2 (germline): MDHEN, SYDVKM. CDR3 DNA: TGTGCCAGCACCCTACCCAGGGTCTCCTACAATGAGCAGTTCTTC. Amino acids: CASTLPRVSYNEQFF.